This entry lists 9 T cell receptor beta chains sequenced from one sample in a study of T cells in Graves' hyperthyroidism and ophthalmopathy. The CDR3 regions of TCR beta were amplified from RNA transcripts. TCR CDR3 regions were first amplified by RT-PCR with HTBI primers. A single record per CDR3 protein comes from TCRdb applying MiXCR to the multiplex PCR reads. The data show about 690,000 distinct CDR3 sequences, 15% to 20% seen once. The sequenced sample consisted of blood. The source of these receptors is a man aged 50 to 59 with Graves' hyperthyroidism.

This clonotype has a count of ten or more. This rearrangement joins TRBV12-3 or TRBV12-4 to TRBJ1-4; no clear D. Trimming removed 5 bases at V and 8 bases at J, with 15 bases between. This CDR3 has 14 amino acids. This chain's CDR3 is CASSLGLGGEKLFF. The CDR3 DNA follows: TGTGCCAGCAGTCTCGGCCTCGGCGGGGAAAAACTGTTTTTT.

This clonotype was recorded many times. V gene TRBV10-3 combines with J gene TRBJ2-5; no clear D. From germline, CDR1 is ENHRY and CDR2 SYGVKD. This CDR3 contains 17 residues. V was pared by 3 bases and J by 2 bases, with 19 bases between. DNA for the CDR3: TGTGCCATCAGTGACGGGTTGGGCAGGAACCCGCAAGAGACCCAGTACTTC. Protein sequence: CAISDGLGRNPQETQYF.

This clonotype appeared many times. The CDR3 DNA is TGTGCCAGCAGTTTACCGGCCACAGATACGCAGTATTTT. This gives the protein CASSLPATDTQYF. This rearrangement joins TRBV12-3 or TRBV12-4 to TRBJ2-3; D unresolved. This CDR3 has 13 residues. V shed 2 bases and J shed 2 bases, with 5 bases lying between them.

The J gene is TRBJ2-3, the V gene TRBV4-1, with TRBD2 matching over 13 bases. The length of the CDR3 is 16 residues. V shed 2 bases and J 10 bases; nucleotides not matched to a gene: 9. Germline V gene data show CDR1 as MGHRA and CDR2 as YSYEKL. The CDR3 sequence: CASSQPRLAGGFAQYF. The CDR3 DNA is TGCGCCAGCAGCCAACCTAGACTAGCGGGAGGATTTGCGCAGTATTTT.

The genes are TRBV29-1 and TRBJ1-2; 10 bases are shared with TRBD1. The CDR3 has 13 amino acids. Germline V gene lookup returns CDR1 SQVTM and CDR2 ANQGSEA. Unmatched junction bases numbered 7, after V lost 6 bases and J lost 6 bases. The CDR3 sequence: CSVGPTGGDGYTF. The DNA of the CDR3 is TGCAGCGTCGGACCGACAGGGGGCGATGGCTACACCTTC.

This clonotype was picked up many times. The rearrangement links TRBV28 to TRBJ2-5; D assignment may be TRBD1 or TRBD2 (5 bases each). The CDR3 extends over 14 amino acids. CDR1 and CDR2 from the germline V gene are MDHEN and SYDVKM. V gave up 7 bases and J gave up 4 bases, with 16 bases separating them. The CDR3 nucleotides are TGTGCCAGCACTAGTCGGTCTGGGGGAGAGACCCAGTACTTC. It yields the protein CASTSRSGGETQYF.

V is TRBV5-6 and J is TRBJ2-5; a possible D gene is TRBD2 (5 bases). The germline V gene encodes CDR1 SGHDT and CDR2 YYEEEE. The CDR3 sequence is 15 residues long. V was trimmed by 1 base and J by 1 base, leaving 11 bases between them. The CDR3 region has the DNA TGTGCCAGCAGCTTGTTGGCTGCGGGCCAAGAGACCCAGTACTTC. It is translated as CASSLLAAGQETQYF.

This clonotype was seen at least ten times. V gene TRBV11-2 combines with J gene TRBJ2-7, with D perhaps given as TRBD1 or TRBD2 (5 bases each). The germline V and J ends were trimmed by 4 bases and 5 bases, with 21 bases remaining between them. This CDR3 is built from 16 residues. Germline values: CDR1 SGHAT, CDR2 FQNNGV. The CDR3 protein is CASSYSGTSTGHEQYF. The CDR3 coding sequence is TGTGCCAGCAGCTACTCCGGGACCTCCACGGGCCACGAGCAGTACTTC.

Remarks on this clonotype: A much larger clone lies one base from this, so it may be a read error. This CDR3 reads CASSTVLGFNEQFF. In DNA form, the CDR3 reads TGTGCCAGCAGCACCGTATTGGGTTTCAATGAGCAGTTCTTC. This chain joins TRBV7-9 and TRBJ2-1; D gene ambiguous. The CDR3 is made up of 14 amino acids. Germline CDR1 and CDR2: SEHNR and FQNEAQ (reference sequence). The V end was cut by 5 bases, the J end by 6 bases, with 14 bases between.